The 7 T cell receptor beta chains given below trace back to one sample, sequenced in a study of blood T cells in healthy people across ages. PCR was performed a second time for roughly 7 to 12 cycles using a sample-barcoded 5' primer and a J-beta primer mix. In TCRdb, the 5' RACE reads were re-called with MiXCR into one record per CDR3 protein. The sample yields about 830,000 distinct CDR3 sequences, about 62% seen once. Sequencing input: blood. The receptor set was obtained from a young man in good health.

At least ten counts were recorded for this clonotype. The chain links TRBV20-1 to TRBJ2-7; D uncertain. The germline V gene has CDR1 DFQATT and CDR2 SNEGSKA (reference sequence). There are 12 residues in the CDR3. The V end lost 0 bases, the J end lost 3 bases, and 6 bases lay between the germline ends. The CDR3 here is CSAREGSYEQYF. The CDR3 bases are TGCAGTGCTAGAGAGGGCAGCTACGAGCAGTACTTC.

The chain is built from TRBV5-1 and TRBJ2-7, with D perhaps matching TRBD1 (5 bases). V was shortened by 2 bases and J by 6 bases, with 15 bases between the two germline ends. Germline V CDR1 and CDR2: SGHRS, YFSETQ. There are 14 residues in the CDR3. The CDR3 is CASSFDMRQGEQYF. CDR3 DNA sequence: TGCGCCAGCAGCTTTGATATGCGGCAGGGCGAGCAGTACTTC.

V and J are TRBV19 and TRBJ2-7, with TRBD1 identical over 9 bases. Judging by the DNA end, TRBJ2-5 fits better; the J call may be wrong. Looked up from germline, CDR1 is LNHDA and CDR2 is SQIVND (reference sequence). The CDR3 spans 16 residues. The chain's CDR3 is CASSSGQGRRLETQYF. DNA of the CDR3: TGTGCCAGTAGTTCCGGACAGGGGAGGCGTCTAGAGACCCAGTACTTC.

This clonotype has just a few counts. CDR3 residues: CSALRTSGSYEQYF. DNA for the CDR3: TGCAGTGCCCTCCGGACTAGCGGGAGCTACGAGCAGTACTTC. This chain uses TRBV20-1 with TRBJ2-7, with 13 bases lining up with TRBD2. Per the germline V gene, CDR1 is DFQATT and CDR2 is SNEGSKA (reference sequence). There are 14 residues in the CDR3. J gave up 3 bases and V 6 bases, and 5 bases lay outside the gene matches.

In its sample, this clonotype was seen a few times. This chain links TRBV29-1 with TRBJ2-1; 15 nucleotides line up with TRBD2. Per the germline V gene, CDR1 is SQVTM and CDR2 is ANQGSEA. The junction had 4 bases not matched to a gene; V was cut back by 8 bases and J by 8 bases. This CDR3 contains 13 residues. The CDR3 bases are TGCAGCTCCGGACTAGCGGGAGGGGATGAGCAGTTCTTC. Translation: CSSGLAGGDEQFF.

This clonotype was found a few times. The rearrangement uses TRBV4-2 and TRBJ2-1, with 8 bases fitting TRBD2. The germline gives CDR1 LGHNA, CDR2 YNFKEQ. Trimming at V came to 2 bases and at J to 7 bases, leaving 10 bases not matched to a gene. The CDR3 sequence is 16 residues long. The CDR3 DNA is TGTGCCAGCAGCCAATCCCACGGGAGGGCGGATAATGAGCAGTTCTTC. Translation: CASSQSHGRADNEQFF.

The CDR3 is CASSFGGATEAFF. The CDR3 nucleotides read TGTGCCAGCAGCTTTGGAGGGGCCACTGAAGCTTTCTTT. V gene TRBV7-3 combines with J gene TRBJ1-1, with D perhaps TRBD1 (5 bases). This CDR3 comprises 13 residues. Germline V gene data show CDR1 as SGHTA and CDR2 as FQGTGA. The V end was cut by 3 bases, the J end by 4 bases, with 9 bases between.